The 4 T cell receptor beta chains below were found in one sample sequenced in a study of OX40 agonist ivuxolimab in advanced cancers. Clones were read by immunoSEQ multiplex PCR, and TCRdb kept only the in-frame ones, dropping some. The table has 80,000 to 100,000 clones, 94% seen once. This specimen consisted of CD4+ or CD8+ T cells sorted from blood, obtained in a trial of the OX40 agonist ivuxolimab. These TCRs come from an adult with an advanced solid tumor such as melanoma, head and neck, liver or kidney cancer.

The chain employs TRBV4-3 and TRBJ2-7; D is undetermined. The CDR3 length is 14 residues. The V and J ends lost 0 bases and 0 bases respectively, with 6 bases between them. Germline V lookup: CDR1 LGHNA, CDR2 YSLEER. This chain's CDR3 is CASSQDLSSYEQYF. Here the CDR3 DNA reads TGCGCCAGCAGCCAAGACCTTAGCTCCTACGAGCAGTACTTC.

Regarding this clone: Other DNA sequences in this sample translate to the same CDR3. The CDR3 DNA follows: TGTGCCAGCAGGACAGTCTATGGCTACACCTTC. This translates into CASRTVYGYTF. The chain is built from TRBV2 and TRBJ1-2; weak D call: TRBD1 (5 bases). V lost 6 bases and J lost 4, with 6 bases in between. Germline V gives CDR1 SNHLY, CDR2 FYNNEI. This CDR3 spans 11 amino acids.

The CDR3 nucleotides are TGTGCCAGCAGCCAAGGGGACAGGAGGGGCTACACCTTC. The encoded protein is CASSQGDRRGYTF. The chain has TRBV14 and TRBJ1-2; TRBD1 aligns across 8 bases. The V segment lost 1 base and the J segment 8 bases; nucleotides outside the gene matches: 3. This CDR3 has 13 residues. CDR1 is SGHDN and CDR2 is FVKESK in the germline V gene.

This chain joins TRBV4-3 and TRBJ1-3; the D gene is possibly TRBD1 (6 bases). CDR1 is LGHNA and CDR2 is YSLEER in the germline V gene. This CDR3 is 14 amino acids long. V lost 4 bases, J lost 2 bases, and 9 bases lay in between. The CDR3 sequence is CASSPRGAGNTIYF. As DNA, the CDR3 is TGCGCCAGCAGCCCGAGGGGGGCTGGAAACACCATATATTTT.